This T cell receptor (beta chain) was recovered during a study of T cell responses to AZD1222 COVID-19 vaccine. Broader study findings: Only a handful of individuals given AZD1222 were seropositive at baseline. Repertoire sampling occurred only after the peak T cell response. The study reported that nearly half of spike-specific TCRs target unmutated variant regions.

The protocol was immunoSEQ multiplex PCR, while the TCRdb copy is restricted to in-frame clones and leaves out a portion. Here the sample spans fewer than 200,000 clones, about 90% being singletons. This clone was seen more than once but under ten times. Its antigen is not identified. This TCR was sampled from an adult in good health. The sequences come from peripheral blood, collected on day 0 of AZD1222 vaccination.

This CDR3 is CASSLRAGETYEQYF. CDR3 DNA sequence: TGTGCCAGCAGCTTAAGGGCAGGGGAGACCTACGAGCAGTACTTC. This chain uses TRBV7-3 with TRBJ2-7; TRBD1 might be the D (6 bases). Germline loops: CDR1 SGHTA, CDR2 FQGTGA. Trimming pared 1 base from V and 2 bases from J, leaving 12 bases between. The CDR3 has 15 residues.